This entry lists 15 T cell receptor beta chains sequenced from one sample in a study of cytomegalovirus exposure and HLA in healthy donors. Clones were read by immunoSEQ multiplex PCR, and TCRdb kept only the in-frame ones, dropping some. The sample yields about 62,000 clones, 85% to 95% seen once. The sequenced sample consisted of PBMCs. The source of these receptors is a woman in her late teens or twenties in good health and CMV-seropositive.

This chain links TRBV10-1 with TRBJ2-3, with 11 bases aligning to TRBD1. This CDR3 is 16 amino acids long. With V trimmed by 3 bases and J by 5 bases, 7 bases remained unmatched. Germline loops: CDR1 WNHNN, CDR2 SYGVQD (reference sequence). CDR3 protein: CASSELRDRGIDTQYF. The CDR3 DNA reads TGCGCCAGCAGTGAACTCCGGGACAGGGGGATAGATACGCAGTATTTT.

The chain joins TRBV7-9 to TRBJ1-1; 8 nucleotides agree with TRBD1. The germline V gene encodes CDR1 SEHNR and CDR2 FQNEAQ (reference sequence). The length of the CDR3 is 13 residues. The junction had 5 bases not matched to a gene; V was cut back by 4 bases and J by 7 bases. CDR3 in amino acids: CASSYGQGLEAFF. Written as DNA, the CDR3 is TGTGCCAGCAGCTACGGACAGGGCCTTGAAGCTTTCTTT.

The chain employs TRBV5-3 and TRBJ2-7; 8 bases fit TRBD1. TRBV5-3 is given ORF status, its function remaining uncertain. Unmatched junction bases numbered 5, after V lost 0 bases and J lost 0 bases. The CDR3 loop spans 16 amino acids. CDR3 region: CARSLEGGQDSYEQYF. In DNA, the CDR3 is TGTGCCAGAAGCTTGGAAGGGGGACAGGACTCCTACGAGCAGTACTTC.

The chain couples TRBV4-1 to TRBJ2-4; the match to TRBD1 covers 7 bases. Germline CDR1 is MGHRA and CDR2 is YSYEKL. The CDR3 covers 15 residues. V shed 3 bases, J shed 0 bases, and the junction held 2 bases outside the gene matches. CDR3 protein: CASSQGQLAKNIQYF. The DNA for the CDR3 is TGCGCCAGCAGCCAGGGACAGTTAGCCAAAAACATTCAGTACTTC.

This sequence joins TRBV21-1 and TRBJ2-7; the DNA was not compared with TRBD1, the D call given in the table. TRBV21-1 is a recognized pseudogene. This CDR3 region has 16 residues. The CDR3 bases are TGTGCCAGCAGCGATATTGCAGGCAACAGCTCCTACGAGCAGTACTTC. It is translated as CASSDIAGNSSYEQYF.

This chain links TRBV5-1 with TRBJ1-5, with D perhaps TRBD1 (6 bases). This CDR3 is built from 15 residues. Trimming left V 4 bases short and J 0 bases short, with 11 bases between. Germline assignment: CDR1 SGHRS and CDR2 YFSETQ. The CDR3 sequence is CASSLQGYSNQPQHF. DNA for the CDR3: TGCGCCAGCAGCCTACAGGGTTATAGCAATCAGCCCCAGCATTTT.

The chain recombines TRBV7-9 with TRBJ2-1; 12 bases fit TRBD2. The CDR3 loop spans 18 amino acids. The V and J ends lost 5 bases and 1 base, in that order; junction bases with no gene match: 9. The germline V gene has CDR1 SEHNR and CDR2 FQNEAQ (reference sequence). The DNA for the CDR3 is TGTGCCAGCAGCCCGGGACTAGCGGGCGAAGTTTCCTACAATGAGCAGTTCTTC. This sequence encodes CASSPGLAGEVSYNEQFF.

The V call is TRBV6-1, the J call TRBJ2-5, with 7 nucleotides matching TRBD1. Germline V CDR1 and CDR2: MNHNS, SASEGT. Trimming removed 1 base from V and 6 bases from J; junction bases left unmatched: 8. The CDR3 has 15 residues. The CDR3 loop reads CASSEETGAWKTQYF. As DNA, the CDR3 is TGTGCCAGCAGTGAAGAAACAGGGGCATGGAAGACCCAGTACTTC.

J is TRBJ1-1 and V is TRBV28; D is undetermined. Germline CDR1 MDHEN, CDR2 SYDVKM. The V gene lost 7 bases and the J gene lost 4 bases, with 10 bases spanning the gap. There are 12 residues in the CDR3. DNA for the CDR3: TGTGCCAGCACTTCTGGTAGCACTGAAGCTTTCTTT. This sequence encodes CASTSGSTEAFF.

The CDR3 nucleotides are TGTGCCAGCAGTACTAGGGATTTGCCCCTCCACTTT. Amino acids: CASSTRDLPLHF. The V call is TRBV6-6, the J call TRBJ1-6; D gene unclear. Per germline, CDR1 MNHNY and CDR2 SVGAGI (reference sequence). This CDR3 contains 12 residues. Trimming took off 5 bases at V and 13 bases at J, with 12 bases between the two ends.

The chain links TRBV19 to TRBJ1-1; no firm D call. The V end was cut by 3 bases, the J end by 3 bases, with 11 bases between. The germline V gene encodes CDR1 LNHDA and CDR2 SQIVND (reference sequence). This CDR3 spans 14 amino acids. CDR3 in amino acids: CASSMVGVDTEAFF. The CDR3, as DNA: TGTGCCAGTAGTATGGTCGGGGTTGACACTGAAGCTTTCTTT.

This clone was counted a single time. This chain joins TRBV28 and TRBJ1-2, with a tentative D call TRBD1 (5 bases). Deletions cut 2 bases from V and 3 bases from J, with 7 bases between. Germline V lookup: CDR1 MDHEN, CDR2 SYDVKM. The CDR3 runs to 13 residues. The CDR3 region is CASSLDSYYGYTF. CDR3 in DNA: TGTGCCAGCAGTTTAGACAGCTACTATGGCTACACCTTC.

A remark on this clone: Different DNA sequences within this sample yield the same CDR3. The chain links TRBV6-5 to TRBJ2-7; D gene uncertain. Germline values: CDR1 MNHEY, CDR2 SVGAGI. The CDR3 loop spans 11 amino acids. Trimming shortened V by 5 bases and J by 6 bases, and 8 bases separated the two germline ends. CDR3 sequence (DNA): TGTGCCAGCAGTACCAGAGGCGAGCAGTACTTC. This encodes CASSTRGEQYF.

This chain uses TRBV28 with TRBJ2-4; 7 bases fit TRBD1. The CDR3 loop spans 15 amino acids. V lost 5 bases, J lost 2 bases, and 6 bases stayed unmatched. Looked up from germline, CDR1 is MDHEN and CDR2 is SYDVKM. The CDR3 bases are TGTGCCAGCAGTCCGACACAGGGGACCAAAAACATTCAGTACTTC. Translated, it gives CASSPTQGTKNIQYF.

The chain is built from TRBV7-9 and TRBJ1-2; D remains unclear. The germline CDR1 and CDR2 sequences are SEHNR and FQNEAQ (reference sequence). The ends were cut back, 1 base at V and 2 bases at J, with 11 bases in the middle. The CDR3 is 15 amino acids. The CDR3, as DNA: TGTGCCAGCAGCTTAGTGTCTGGCAGAAACTATGGCTACACCTTC. It specifies CASSLVSGRNYGYTF.